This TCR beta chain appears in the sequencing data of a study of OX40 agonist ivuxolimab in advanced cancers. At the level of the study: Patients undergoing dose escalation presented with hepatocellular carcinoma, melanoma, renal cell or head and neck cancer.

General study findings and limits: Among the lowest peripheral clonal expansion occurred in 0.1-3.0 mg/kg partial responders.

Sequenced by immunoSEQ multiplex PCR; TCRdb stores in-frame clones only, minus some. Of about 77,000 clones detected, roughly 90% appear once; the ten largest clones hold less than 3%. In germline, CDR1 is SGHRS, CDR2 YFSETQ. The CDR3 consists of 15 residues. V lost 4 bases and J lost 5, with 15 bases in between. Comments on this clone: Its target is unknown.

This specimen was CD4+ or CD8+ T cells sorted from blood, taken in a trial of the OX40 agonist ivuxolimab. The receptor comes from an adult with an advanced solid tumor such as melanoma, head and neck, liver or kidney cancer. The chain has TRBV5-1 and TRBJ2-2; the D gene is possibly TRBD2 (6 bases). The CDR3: CASSRSGDRTGELFF. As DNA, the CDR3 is TGCGCCAGCAGCAGATCGGGGGATCGTACCGGGGAGCTGTTTTTT.